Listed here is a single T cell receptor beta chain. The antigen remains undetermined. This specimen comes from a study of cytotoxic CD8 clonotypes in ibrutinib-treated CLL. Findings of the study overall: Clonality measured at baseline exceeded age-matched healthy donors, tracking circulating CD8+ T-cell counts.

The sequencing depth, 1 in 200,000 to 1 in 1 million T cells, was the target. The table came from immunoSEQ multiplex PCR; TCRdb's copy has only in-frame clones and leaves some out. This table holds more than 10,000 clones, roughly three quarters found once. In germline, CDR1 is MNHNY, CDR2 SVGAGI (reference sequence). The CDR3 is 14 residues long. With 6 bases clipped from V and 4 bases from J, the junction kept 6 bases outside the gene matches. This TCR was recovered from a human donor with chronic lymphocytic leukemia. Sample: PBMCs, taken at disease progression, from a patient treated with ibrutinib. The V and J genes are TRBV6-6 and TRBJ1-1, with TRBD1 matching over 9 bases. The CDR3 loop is CASRPPTGGTEAFF. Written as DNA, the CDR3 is TGTGCCAGCAGACCCCCGACAGGGGGCACTGAAGCTTTCTTT.